This TCR beta chain stems from a study of blood T cell repertoires in COVID-19 (TCRdb year 2020). Regarding the study in general: Samples from collaborators originated in the United States, Italy and Spain and spanned both the acute and convalescent phases of COVID-19. The material from the prospective study consisted of cDNA or gDNA derived from T cells, B-cell-depleted T cells, or PBMCs. Deeply sampled blood TCRbeta repertoires from subjects exposed to, actively infected with, or recovered from COVID-19 were included in the dataset. The repertoires were made available in a free public database intended to serve as a resource for research on the immune response to SARS-CoV-2. The samples were drawn from the first 160 participants of the ongoing ImmuneRACE study and from under 1,500 subjects provided by 6 global collaborators. Sample metadata almost always included a de-identified subject ID, COVID-19 status, age in years and sex. Where available, HLA class I and class II types were obtained from metadata supplied by the sample provider rather than from assay-based typing.

As for this clone: Its antigen is currently not known. The record has no base qualities; no much larger clone is one base away.

According to the germline V gene, CDR1 reads SGHRS and CDR2 reads YFSETQ. From the cysteine up to the phenylalanine, the CDR3 has a length of 14 residues. The kept DNA is CDR3 alone, 42 bases in frame from the first base. After removal of 6 bases from V and 4 bases from J, the junction retains 8 bases not matched to a gene. Here is what the overall study found, with its caveats: The quantity of clinical and demographic metadata differed by source and by participant and was supplied without curation.

At one collaborating source in Seattle, patients were enrolled during active infection and were followed longitudinally through the course of disease. The collaborating institutions used their own protocols to collect whole blood in K2EDTA tubes. For TCRbeta analysis, collaborator samples were shipped as frozen whole blood, as isolated PBMCs, or as DNA extracted from either sample type. The immunoSEQ Assay, a bias-controlled multiplex PCR, was used to amplify TCRbeta CDR3 regions from genomic DNA. As for how the authors treated the data: Within the assay, amplification of reference gene primers was used to estimate how many nucleated cells each sample contained. To quantify the absolute abundance of each unique TCRbeta CDR3 rearrangement, sequence reads were collapsed and filtered. For each sample, productive Simpson clonality was calculated as the square root of Simpson's diversity index over productive rearrangements. Drawn from immuneACCESS, this table holds only the in-frame rearrangements with V and J called that TCRdb kept. Clones are partly lost; checked studies trace under half to an unresolved V gene and leave the rest unexplained. The V and J calls and clone size come from that table; D and trimming were worked out from the DNA. This sample gives roughly 230,000 clones in total; around four fifths of them show up just once. The ten largest clones take up roughly a tenth of the sample.

The sequence came from an elderly woman with COVID-19, enrolled during active disease. Sequencing was done on a sample of peripheral blood. This chain joins TRBV5-1 to TRBJ1-2; the central 8 bases match TRBD1. Here is the DNA: TGCGCCAGCAACCCGACAGGGGTATCCTATGGCTACACCTTC. Protein translation: CASNPTGVSYGYTF.